This T cell receptor (beta chain) was observed in a study of CD8+CD57+ T cells in acquired aplastic anemia. As for the study in general: Mean yield of DNA from sorted CD4+ and CD8+ cells was around 3 ug.

Germline V gene data show CDR1 as DFQATT and CDR2 as SNEGSKA (reference sequence). The CDR3 length is 15 residues. The V segment lost 6 bases and the J segment 2 bases; nucleotides outside the gene matches: 8. CDR3 and TCR beta VDJ profiling relied on a genomic DNA template. TCRdb re-called the reads through MiXCR, storing one row per CDR3 protein. The data show 250,000 to 350,000 distinct CDR3 sequences, roughly half seen once. As for this clonotype: Its cognate antigen is unknown.

Study-level points and caveats: The number of CD8+ CDR3 sequences shared by patients and controls was 25 to 35.

The material sequenced was sorted CD4+, CD8+, or CD8+CD57+ T cells (not recorded which) from PBMCs. The V call is TRBV20-1, the J call TRBJ2-3, with TRBD2 matching 10 bases. This TCR came from a human donor with severe aplastic anemia or a healthy control (not recorded which). In nucleotides, the CDR3 is TGCAGTGCAACGAATCTAGCGGGAGACACAGATACGCAGTATTTT. It yields the protein CSATNLAGDTDTQYF.